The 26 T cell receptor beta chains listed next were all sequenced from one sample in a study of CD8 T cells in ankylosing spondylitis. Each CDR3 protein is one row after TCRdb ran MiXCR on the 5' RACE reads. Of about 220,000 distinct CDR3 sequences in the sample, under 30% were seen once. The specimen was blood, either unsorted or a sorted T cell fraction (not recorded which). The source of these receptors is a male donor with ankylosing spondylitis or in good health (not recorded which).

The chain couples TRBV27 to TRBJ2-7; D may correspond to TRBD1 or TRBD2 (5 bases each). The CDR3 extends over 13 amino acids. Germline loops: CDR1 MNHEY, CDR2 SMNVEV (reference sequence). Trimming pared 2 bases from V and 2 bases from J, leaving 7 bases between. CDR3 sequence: CASSLRDAYEQYF. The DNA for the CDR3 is TGTGCCAGCAGTTTAAGGGACGCCTACGAGCAGTACTTC.

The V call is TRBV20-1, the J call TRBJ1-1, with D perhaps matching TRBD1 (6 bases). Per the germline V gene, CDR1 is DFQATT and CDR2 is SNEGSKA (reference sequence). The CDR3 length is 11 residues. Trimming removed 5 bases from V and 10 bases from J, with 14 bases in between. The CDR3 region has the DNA TGCAGTGCTGAAATCGACAGGAGAGCTTTCTTT. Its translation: CSAEIDRRAFF.

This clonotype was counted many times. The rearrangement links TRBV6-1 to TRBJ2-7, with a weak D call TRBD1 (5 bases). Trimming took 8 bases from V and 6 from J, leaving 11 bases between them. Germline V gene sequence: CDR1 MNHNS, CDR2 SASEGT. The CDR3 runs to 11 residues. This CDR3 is CASGQGSEQYF. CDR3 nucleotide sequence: TGTGCCAGCGGCCAGGGTTCCGAGCAGTACTTC.

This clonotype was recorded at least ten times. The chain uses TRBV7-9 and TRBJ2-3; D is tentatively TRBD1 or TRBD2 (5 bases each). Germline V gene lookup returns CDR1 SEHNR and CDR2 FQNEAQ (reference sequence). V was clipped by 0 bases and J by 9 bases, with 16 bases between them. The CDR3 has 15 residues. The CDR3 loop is CASSLAPDGGDTQYF. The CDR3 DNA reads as TGTGCCAGCAGCTTAGCGCCCGATGGGGGAGACACGCAGTATTTT.

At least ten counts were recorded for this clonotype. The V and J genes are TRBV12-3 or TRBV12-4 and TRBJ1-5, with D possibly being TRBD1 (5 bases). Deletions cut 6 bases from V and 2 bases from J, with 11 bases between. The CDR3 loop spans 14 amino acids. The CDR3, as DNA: TGTGCCAGCAGGGCGACAGCCCGCAATCAGCCCCAGCATTTT. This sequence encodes CASRATARNQPQHF.

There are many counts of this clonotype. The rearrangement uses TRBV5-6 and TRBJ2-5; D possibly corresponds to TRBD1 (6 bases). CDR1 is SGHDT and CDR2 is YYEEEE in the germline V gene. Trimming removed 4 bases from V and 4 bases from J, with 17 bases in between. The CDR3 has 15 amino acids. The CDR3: CASSLGHPVRETQYF. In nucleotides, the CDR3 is TGTGCCAGCAGCCTGGGACATCCGGTACGAGAGACCCAGTACTTC. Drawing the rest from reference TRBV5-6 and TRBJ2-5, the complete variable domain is DAGVTQSPTHLIKTRGQQVTLRCSPKSGHDTVSWYQQALGQGPQFIFQYYEEEERQRGNFPDRFSGHQFPNYSSELNVNALLLGDSALYLCASSLGHPVRETQYFGPGTRLLVL.

The CDR3 DNA reads as TGTGCCAGTAGCAACAGGGGGACTAGCTCCTACAATGAGCAGTTCTTC. It yields the protein CASSNRGTSSYNEQFF. The V call is TRBV19, the J call TRBJ2-1, with D tentatively TRBD1 or TRBD2 (8 bases each). Trimming took 6 bases from V and 0 from J, leaving 15 bases between them. Germline-derived CDR1 and CDR2 are LNHDA and SQIVND (reference sequence). The CDR3 is 16 amino acids.

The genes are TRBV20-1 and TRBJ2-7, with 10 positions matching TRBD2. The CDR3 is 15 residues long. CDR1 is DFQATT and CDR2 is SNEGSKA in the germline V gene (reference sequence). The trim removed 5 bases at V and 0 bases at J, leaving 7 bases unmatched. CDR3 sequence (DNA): TGCAGTGCTCAGACTAGCGGGTCTGCCTCCTACGAGCAGTACTTC. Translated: CSAQTSGSASYEQYF.

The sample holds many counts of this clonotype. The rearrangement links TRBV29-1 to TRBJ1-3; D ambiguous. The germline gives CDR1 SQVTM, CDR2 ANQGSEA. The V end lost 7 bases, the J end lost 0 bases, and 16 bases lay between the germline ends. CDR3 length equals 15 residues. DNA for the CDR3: TGCAGCGCCCCTCAGGTGGAAGGCTCTGGAAACACCATATATTTT. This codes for CSAPQVEGSGNTIYF.

Written as DNA, the CDR3 is TGTGCCACCGAGACAGGGGATACTGGAAACACCATATATTTT. Translation: CATETGDTGNTIYF. This chain connects TRBV10-3 to TRBJ1-3; 8 positions agree with TRBD1. The germline V gene has CDR1 ENHRY and CDR2 SYGVKD. This CDR3 is built from 14 residues. Losses at the gene ends were 10 bases for V and 2 bases for J; bases not matched to a gene: 7.

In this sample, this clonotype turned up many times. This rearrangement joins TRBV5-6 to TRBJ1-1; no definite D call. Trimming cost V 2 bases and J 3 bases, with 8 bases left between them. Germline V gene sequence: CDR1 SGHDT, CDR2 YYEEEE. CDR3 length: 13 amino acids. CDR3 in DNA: TGTGCCAGCAGCTTCTCGGGGTACACTGAAGCTTTCTTT. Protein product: CASSFSGYTEAFF.

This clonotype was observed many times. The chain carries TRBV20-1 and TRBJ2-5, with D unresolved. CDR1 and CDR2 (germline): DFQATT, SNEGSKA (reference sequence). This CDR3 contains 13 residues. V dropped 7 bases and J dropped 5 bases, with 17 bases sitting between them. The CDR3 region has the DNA TGCAGTGGGGTCGGCTCCTTAGGGGAGACCCAGTACTTC. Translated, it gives CSGVGSLGETQYF.

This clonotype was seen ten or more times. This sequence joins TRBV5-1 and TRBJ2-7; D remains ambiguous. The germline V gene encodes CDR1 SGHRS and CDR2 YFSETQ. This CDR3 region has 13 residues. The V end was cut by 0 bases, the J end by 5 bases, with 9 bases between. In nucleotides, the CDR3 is TGCGCCAGCAGCTTGGGGGTAAAAGACGAGCAGTACTTC. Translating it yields CASSLGVKDEQYF. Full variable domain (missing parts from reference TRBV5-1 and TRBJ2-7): KAGVTQTPRYLIKTRGQQVTLSCSPISGHRSVSWYQQTPGQGLQFLFEYFSETQRNKGNFPGRFSGRQFSNSRSEMNVSTLELGDSALYLCASSLGVKDEQYFGPGTRLTVT.

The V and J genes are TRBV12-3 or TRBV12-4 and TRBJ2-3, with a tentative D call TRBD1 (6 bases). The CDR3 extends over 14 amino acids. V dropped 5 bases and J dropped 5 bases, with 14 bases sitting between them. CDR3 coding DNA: TGTGCCAGCAGTCAACAGGGATTGAAAGATACGCAGTATTTT. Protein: CASSQQGLKDTQYF.

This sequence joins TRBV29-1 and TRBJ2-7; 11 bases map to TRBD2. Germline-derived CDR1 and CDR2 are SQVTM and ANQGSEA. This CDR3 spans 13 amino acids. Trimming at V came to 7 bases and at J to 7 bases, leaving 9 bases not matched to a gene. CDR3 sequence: CSAATSGSGEQYF. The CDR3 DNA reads TGCAGCGCTGCCACTAGCGGGAGCGGAGAGCAGTACTTC.

The CDR3 region has the DNA TGCAGCGTTGAAGGGCACAATGAGCAGTTCTTC. This translates into CSVEGHNEQFF. The J gene is TRBJ2-1, the V gene TRBV29-1; D gene uncertain. Germline values: CDR1 SQVTM, CDR2 ANQGSEA. The CDR3 has 11 amino acids. V dropped 1 base and J dropped 5 bases, with 3 bases sitting between them.

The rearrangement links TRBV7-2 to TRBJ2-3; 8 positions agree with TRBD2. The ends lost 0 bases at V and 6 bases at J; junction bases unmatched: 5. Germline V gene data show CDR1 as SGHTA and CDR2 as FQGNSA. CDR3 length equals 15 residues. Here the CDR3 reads CASSLAGTRVDTQYF. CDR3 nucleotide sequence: TGTGCCAGCAGCTTAGCCGGGACTAGGGTGGATACGCAGTATTTT.

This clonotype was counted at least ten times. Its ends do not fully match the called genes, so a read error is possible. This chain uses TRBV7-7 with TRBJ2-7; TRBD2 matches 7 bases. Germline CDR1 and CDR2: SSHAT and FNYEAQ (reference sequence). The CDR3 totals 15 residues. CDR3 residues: CASSPGRASSYEQYF. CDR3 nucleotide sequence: TGTGCTAGCAGCCCGGGGAGGGCTAGCAGCTACGAGCAGTACTTC.

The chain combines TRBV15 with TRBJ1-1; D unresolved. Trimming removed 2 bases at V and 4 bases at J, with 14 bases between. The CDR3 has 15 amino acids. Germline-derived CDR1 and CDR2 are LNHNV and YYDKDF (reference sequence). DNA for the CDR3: TGTGCCACCAGCAGAATGAGAGTGGAGATCACTGAAGCTTTCTTT. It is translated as CATSRMRVEITEAFF.

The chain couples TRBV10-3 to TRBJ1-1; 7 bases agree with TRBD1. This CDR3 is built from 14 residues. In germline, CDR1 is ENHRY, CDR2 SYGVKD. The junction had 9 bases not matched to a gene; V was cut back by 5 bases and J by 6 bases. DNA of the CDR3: TGTGCCATCAGTATTGATGCGGGACAGTCTGAAGCTTTCTTT. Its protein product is CAISIDAGQSEAFF.

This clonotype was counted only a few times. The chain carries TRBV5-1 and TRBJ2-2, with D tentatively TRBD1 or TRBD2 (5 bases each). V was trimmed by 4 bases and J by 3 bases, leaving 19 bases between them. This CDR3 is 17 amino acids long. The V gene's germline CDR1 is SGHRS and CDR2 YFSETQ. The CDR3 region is CASSLSRWGFDTGELFF. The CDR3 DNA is TGCGCCAGCAGCCTTTCACGGTGGGGGTTTGACACCGGGGAGCTGTTTTTT.

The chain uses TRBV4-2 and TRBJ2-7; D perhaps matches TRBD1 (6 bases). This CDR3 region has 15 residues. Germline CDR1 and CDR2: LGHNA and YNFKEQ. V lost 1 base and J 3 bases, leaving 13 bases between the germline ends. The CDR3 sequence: CASSQGGARGYEQYF. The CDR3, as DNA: TGTGCCAGCAGCCAAGGGGGCGCCAGGGGCTACGAGCAGTACTTC.

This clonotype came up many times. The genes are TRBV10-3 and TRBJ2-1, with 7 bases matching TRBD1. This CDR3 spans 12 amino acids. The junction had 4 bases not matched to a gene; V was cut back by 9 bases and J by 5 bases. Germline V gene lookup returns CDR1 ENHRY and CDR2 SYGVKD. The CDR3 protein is CAIGQVDNEQFF. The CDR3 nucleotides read TGTGCCATAGGACAGGTAGACAATGAGCAGTTCTTC.

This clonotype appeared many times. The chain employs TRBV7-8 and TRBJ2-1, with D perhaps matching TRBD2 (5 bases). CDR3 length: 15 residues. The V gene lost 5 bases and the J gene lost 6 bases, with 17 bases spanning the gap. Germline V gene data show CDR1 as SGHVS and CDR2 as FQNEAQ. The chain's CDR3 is CASSPGDSAGNEQFF. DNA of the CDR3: TGTGCCAGCAGCCCCGGGGATAGTGCGGGCAATGAGCAGTTCTTC.

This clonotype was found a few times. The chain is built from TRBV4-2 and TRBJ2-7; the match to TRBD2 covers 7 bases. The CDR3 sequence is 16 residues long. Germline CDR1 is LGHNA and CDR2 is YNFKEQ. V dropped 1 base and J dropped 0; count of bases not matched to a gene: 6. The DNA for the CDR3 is TGTGCCAGCAGCCAAGCTGCGGGGGACGACTCCTACGAGCAGTACTTC. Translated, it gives CASSQAAGDDSYEQYF.

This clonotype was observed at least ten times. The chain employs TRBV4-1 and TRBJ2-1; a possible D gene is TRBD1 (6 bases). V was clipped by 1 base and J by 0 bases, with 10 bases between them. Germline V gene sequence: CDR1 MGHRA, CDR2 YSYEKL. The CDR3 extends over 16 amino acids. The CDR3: CASSQGWGLSYNEQFF. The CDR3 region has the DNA TGCGCCAGCAGCCAAGGGTGGGGGCTCTCCTACAATGAGCAGTTCTTC.